This note documents a single T cell receptor (beta chain) sequence. This clonotype has a handful of counts. Which antigen it targets is not known. Per-base quality was not reported, and no clone a single base away is much larger than it. V and J lose 3 bases and 9 bases, and a span of 11 bases separates them. The CDR3 spans 12 residues, from the cysteine through the phenylalanine. Only the CDR3 DNA stays, 36 bases, in frame from base 1. According to the germline V gene (reference sequence), CDR1 reads LGHDT and CDR2 reads YNNKEL. The sample is drawn from a study of T-cell reconstitution after alpha-beta-depleted transplantation in children (dated by TCRdb to the mid-2010s). For the study in its entirety: Using TCR repertoire profiling, the study quantitatively followed how T-cell immune reconstitution unfolded in children after TCRalphabeta/CD19-depleted allogeneic hematopoietic cell transplantation. Overall results and qualifications from the work: The high TCRbeta diversity at day 60 in some patients was ascribed to recipient T cells and intrathymic progenitors that had survived conditioning. About two months after transplant, the apparently early recovery of alphabetaT-cell counts reportedly depended on just several hundred clones that had expanded rapidly and came from non-depleted graft cells. Hyperexpanded clone frequencies declined over subsequent months; after one year, T-cell counts and TCRbeta diversity were mostly attributed to newly produced T cells.

The receptor library was made with PCR. The sequencing machine was an Illumina HiSeq 2500. To normalize quantification of the TCRbeta repertoire, the TCR libraries were built with molecular barcoding that relied on unique molecular identifiers. The raw public reads went through TCRdb reprocessing: fastp at Q25, MiXCR clone calling, in-frame beta chains kept. Each record represents a unique CDR3 protein, reported with the most common genes and DNA among its rows. This sample comprises hundreds of thousands of distinct CDR3 sequences, 15% to 20% of them detected only once. Clones ranked in the top ten supply around 5.3% of the sample. The treatment or condition tag for this specimen amounts to: allogeneic hematopoietic cell transplantation with graft depleted of TCRalphabeta T cells and CD19 B cells. The transplant recipients were children given TCRalphabeta/CD19-depleted allogeneic hematopoietic cell grafts.

The receptor chain draws on TRBV3-1 and TRBJ2-5; TRBD1 is perhaps the D gene, given 5 matching bases. Specimen: PBMCs, mostly from graft donor cells, collected 360 days after TCRalphabeta/CD19-depleted stem cell transplant. The receptor's source is a male patient between 5 and 17 years old who had a stem cell transplant for acute lymphoblastic leukemia, so the T cells may come from the graft donor. Here is the DNA: TGTGCCAGCAGCCAGGCACTCAGGGCCCAGTACTTC. Translation gives CASSQALRAQYF.